This TCR beta chain was identified during a study of response to subunit inactivated influenza vaccine. Study-wide results and limits: The study's authors posited that every seasonal influenza vaccination enlists few new T cells.

TCRdb redid the calling of the RT-PCR reads with MiXCR, one entry per CDR3 protein. This table holds roughly 700,000 distinct CDR3 sequences, around a sixth found once. About this clonotype itself: Its antigen is as yet unknown.

J lost 3 bases, V lost 4 bases, and 9 bases had no gene match. This CDR3 spans 15 amino acids. Germline lookup yields CDR1 DFQATT and CDR2 SNEGSKA (reference sequence). Sequenced here: PBMCs from blood, sampled about 13 days after vaccination. This receptor was taken from a man aged 50-59 years who received an inactivated influenza vaccine. This chain connects TRBV20-1 to TRBJ2-7; 10 positions match TRBD2. The CDR3 is CSAMASSGRYYEQYF. The CDR3, as DNA: TGCAGTGCTATGGCGTCTAGCGGGAGATACTACGAGCAGTACTTC.